The entry below gives a single TCR beta chain sequence along with its context. No cognate antigen has been identified for it. Base qualities are missing; no much larger clone stands one base away. The time point label, as the study defines it: about 28 days (+/-7) after the second vaccine dose. AZD1222 recipients with second doses at about 4 weeks or about 12 weeks were pooled, because spike-specific TCR depth and breadth did not differ between schedules. The vaccinee samples were drawn from two UK trials, COV001 and COV002, one of which was a single-blind randomized controlled phase 2/3 trial testing AZD1222 (ChAdOx1 nCoV-19) in healthy adults. Trial participant PBMC samples were collected at day 0 and day 28 after the second dose for TCRbeta chain sequencing. Based on the germline V gene, the CDR1 and CDR2 sequences are MGHDK and SYGVNS. The CDR3 runs 13 amino acids, cysteine and phenylalanine included. Only CDR3 DNA remains: 39 bases, in frame from the first base. V lost 5 bases and J lost 4 bases, and the count of bases not matched to a germline gene is 3.

This record belongs to a study of T cell responses to AZD1222 COVID-19 vaccine (dated by TCRdb to about 2021). Study-level background: A total of just over 230 trial participants underwent TCR sequencing, of whom some 200 had received two doses of AZD1222 and 26 had received two doses of the MenACWY control vaccine. Trial participants were enrolled by age into 18-55, 56-69 and 70-plus year subgroups, with about 150, 28 and 57 TCR-sequenced participants respectively.

The CDR3 regions of human TCRbeta chains were subjected to immunosequencing. On the study's bioinformatics: Repertoire TCRs were checked for matches against a reference library of SARS-CoV-2-specific TCRs that had been generated using the MIRA antigen-specificity platform. Breadth was defined as the fraction of unique TCRs that were SARS-CoV-2-associated. Depth was defined as the fraction of total T cells that were SARS-CoV-2-associated. Each spike-specific TCR was assigned to its reactive spike region and to a CD4 or CD8 class using the MIRA data. Log10-transformed breadth and depth values were compared by one-way ANOVA with Sidak's multiple comparisons tests. This is the immuneACCESS table as TCRdb keeps it, with only in-frame sequences that have V and J called. A part of the clones is gone; compared with another copy, unresolved V genes explain less than half, and the rest is unexplained. V and J calls and clone size are those listed in that table; D and trimming were worked out from the DNA. The sample contains 250,000 to 300,000 clones, almost 95% of them found a single time. The top ten clonotypes cover 0.5% to 0.65% of the sample.

What the authors observed across the whole study: Because no samples from the day 14 peak response were available, repertoires could be characterized only after the peak T cell response. The 56-69-year group was small, and its depth increase did not reach significance, likely because of low power. Nearly half of unique spike-specific TCRs reportedly recognized epitopes outside regions mutated in the B.1.351 and B.1.1.7 variants. Participants were mostly white British and included more females than males, and it was suggested by the authors that clonal diversity may have been underestimated. After two AZD1222 doses, spike-specific TCR breadth and depth were significantly higher than at day 0 and than in MenACWY recipients. Vaccine-associated CD4 TCRs spanned the whole spike protein, with dominant responses in regions 160-218 and 743-854. Conclusions about previously exposed vaccinees are limited because only six or seven AZD1222 recipients were SARS-CoV-2 seropositive at baseline.

The sequence was obtained from an adult who received the AZD1222 COVID-19 vaccine. Here the sequenced sample was peripheral blood, taken 28 days after the second AZD1222 dose. The V and J segments used are TRBV25-1 and TRBJ2-5, with 8 middle bases fitting TRBD2. The bases are TGTGCCAGCAGTCAGCGGGGGCGAGAGACCCAGTACTTC. Translated, this gives CASSQRGRETQYF.